This T cell receptor (beta chain) was retrieved from a study of blood T cell repertoires in COVID-19. This CDR3 has 15 residues. V gave up 1 base and J gave up 2 bases; unmatched junction bases: 5. Germline V lookup: CDR1 SGHRS, CDR2 YFSETQ. In this sample, this clone turned up once. Sequenced by immunoSEQ multiplex PCR; TCRdb stores in-frame clones only, minus some. The profile shows roughly 30,000 clones, about two thirds of them singletons. The receptor was isolated from a boy between 2 and 10 years old with active or convalescent COVID-19. The sample comprised peripheral blood. The chain couples TRBV5-1 to TRBJ2-7; TRBD2 aligns across 8 bases. CDR3 protein: CASSLNAGGTYEQYF. The CDR3 DNA follows: TGCGCCAGCAGCTTGAATGCGGGGGGTACCTACGAGCAGTACTTC. Using reference TRBV5-1 and TRBJ2-7 for the parts outside the CDR3, the full variable domain is KAGVTQTPRYLIKTRGQQVTLSCSPISGHRSVSWYQQTPGQGLQFLFEYFSETQRNKGNFPGRFSGRQFSNSRSEMNVSTLELGDSALYLCASSLNAGGTYEQYFGPGTRLTVT.